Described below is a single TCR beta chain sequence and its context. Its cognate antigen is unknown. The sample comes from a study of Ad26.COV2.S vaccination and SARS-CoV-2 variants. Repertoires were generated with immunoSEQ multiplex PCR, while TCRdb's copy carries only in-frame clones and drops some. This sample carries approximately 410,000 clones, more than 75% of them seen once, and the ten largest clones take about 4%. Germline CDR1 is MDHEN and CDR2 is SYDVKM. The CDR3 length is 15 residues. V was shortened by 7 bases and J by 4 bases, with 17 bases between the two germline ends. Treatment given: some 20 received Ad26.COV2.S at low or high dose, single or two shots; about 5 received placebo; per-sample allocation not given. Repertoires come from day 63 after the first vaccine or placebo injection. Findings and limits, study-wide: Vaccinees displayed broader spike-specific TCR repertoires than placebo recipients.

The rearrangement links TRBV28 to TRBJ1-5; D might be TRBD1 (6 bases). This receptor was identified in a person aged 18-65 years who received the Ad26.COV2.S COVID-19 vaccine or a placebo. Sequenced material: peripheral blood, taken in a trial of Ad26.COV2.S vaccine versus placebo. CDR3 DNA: TGTGCCAGCATGAACGGGGGGCGGAGGAATCAGCCCCAGCATTTT. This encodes CASMNGGRRNQPQHF.